One and the same sample provided the 20 T cell receptor beta chains below, sequenced in a study of T cell responses to AZD1222 COVID-19 vaccine. Sequencing was performed with immunoSEQ multiplex PCR; in TCRdb, only in-frame clones are kept and a portion is missing. The repertoire consists of about 110,000 clones, with around 91% occurring once and the leading ten covering roughly 8%. The sample consisted of peripheral blood, taken 28 days after the second AZD1222 dose. These TCRs come from an adult who received the AZD1222 COVID-19 vaccine.

This clone was observed a few times. The genes are TRBV5-1 and TRBJ2-7; D is undetermined. V lost 0 bases to trimming and J lost 9 bases, with 16 bases between them. Looked up from germline, CDR1 is SGHRS and CDR2 is YFSETQ. This CDR3 region has 14 residues. As DNA, the CDR3 is TGCGCCAGCAGCTTGGATCAGGAGACCCGCCGGCAGTACTTC. The encoded protein is CASSLDQETRRQYF. Filled out from reference TRBV5-1 and TRBJ2-7, the complete variable domain reads KAGVTQTPRYLIKTRGQQVTLSCSPISGHRSVSWYQQTPGQGLQFLFEYFSETQRNKGNFPGRFSGRQFSNSRSEMNVSTLELGDSALYLCASSLDQETRRQYFGPGTRLTVT.

The gene calls are TRBV6-5 and TRBJ1-1; D call uncertain. Germline V gives CDR1 MNHEY, CDR2 SVGAGI. There are 13 residues in the CDR3. Trimming shortened V by 4 bases and J by 3 bases, and 9 bases separated the two germline ends. CDR3 sequence (DNA): TGTGCCAGCAGTTTGCTGGAGGACACTGAAGCTTTCTTT. Its protein is CASSLLEDTEAFF.

The CDR3 protein is CASSQEGAGGLGETQYF. As DNA, the CDR3 is TGTGCCAGCAGCCAAGAGGGAGCGGGGGGACTCGGAGAGACCCAGTACTTC. The gene calls are TRBV4-2 and TRBJ2-5, with 9 bases matching TRBD2. The V and J ends lost 0 bases and 4 bases, in that order; junction bases with no gene match: 9. Germline CDR1 reads LGHNA; CDR2 reads YNFKEQ. This CDR3 spans 17 amino acids.

The chain links TRBV3-1 (or the pseudogene TRBV3-2) to TRBJ1-2; D call uncertain. The germline V gene encodes CDR1 LGHDT and CDR2 YNNKEL (reference sequence). The CDR3 covers 12 residues. Trimming stripped 3 bases from V and 4 bases from J, with 6 bases between. CDR3 protein: CASSHRTYGYTF. CDR3 nucleotides: TGTGCCAGCAGCCATAGGACCTATGGCTACACCTTC.

This clone was seen only a few times. V usage is TRBV11-3 and J usage is TRBJ2-2; 7 bases align to TRBD1. The junction had 8 bases not matched to a gene; V was cut back by 3 bases and J by 1 base. The CDR3 totals 17 residues. Germline V gene sequence: CDR1 SGHNT, CDR2 YENEEA. CDR3: CASSLETGKRNTGELFF. The CDR3 coding sequence is TGTGCCAGCAGCTTGGAGACAGGGAAGCGGAACACCGGGGAGCTGTTTTTT.

The rearrangement joins TRBV5-1 to TRBJ2-3; 8 nucleotides line up with TRBD2. The CDR3 consists of 15 residues. The germline gives CDR1 SGHRS, CDR2 YFSETQ. Losses at the gene ends were 5 bases for V and 5 bases for J; bases not matched to a gene: 10. The DNA for the CDR3 is TGCGCCAGCAGGCCCCGGGGGGGCCCTGGAGATACGCAGTATTTT. Its protein is CASRPRGGPGDTQYF.

The genes are TRBV7-3 and TRBJ2-7; 10 nucleotides align to TRBD1. The length of the CDR3 is 15 residues. The ends lost 0 bases at V and 5 bases at J; junction bases unmatched: 4. The germline V gene encodes CDR1 SGHTA and CDR2 FQGTGA. The CDR3 here is CASSLTGQGNDEQYF. The CDR3 nucleotides are TGTGCCAGCAGCTTAACGGGACAGGGGAACGACGAGCAGTACTTC.

A few counts support this clone. The V call is TRBV2, the J call TRBJ1-2; TRBD1 might be the D (6 bases). This CDR3 spans 15 amino acids. Germline lookup yields CDR1 SNHLY and CDR2 FYNNEI. The ends were cut back, 0 bases at V and 4 bases at J, with 12 bases in the middle. CDR3 region: CASSEARIGGYGYTF. The CDR3 DNA reads as TGTGCCAGCAGTGAAGCGCGCATAGGGGGCTATGGCTACACCTTC. Filled out from reference TRBV2 and TRBJ1-2, the complete variable domain reads EPEVTQTPSHQVTQMGQEVILRCVPISNHLYFYWYRQILGQKVEFLVSFYNNEISEKSEIFDDQFSVERPDGSNFTLKIRSTKLEDSAMYFCASSEARIGGYGYTFGSGTRLTVV.

V is TRBV5-1 and J is TRBJ1-4; 8 nucleotides align to TRBD1. The J segment lost 5 bases and the V segment lost 2 bases, leaving 2 bases of the junction unmatched. Per the germline V gene, CDR1 is SGHRS and CDR2 is YFSETQ. The CDR3 loop spans 14 amino acids. The CDR3 DNA sequence: TGCGCCAGCAGCTTTGGACAGGGCAATGAAAAACTGTTTTTT. Its protein product is CASSFGQGNEKLFF.

This rearrangement joins TRBV3-1 (or the pseudogene TRBV3-2) to TRBJ1-1; D is undetermined. Germline lookup yields CDR1 LGHDT and CDR2 YNNKEL (reference sequence). V lost 4 bases, J lost 2 bases, and 11 bases lay in between. This CDR3 spans 14 amino acids. CDR3 sequence reads: CASSLLQRNTEAFF. For the CDR3, the DNA is TGTGCCAGCAGCCTCCTACAGAGAAACACTGAAGCTTTCTTT.

V gene TRBV5-1 combines with J gene TRBJ2-7; possibly TRBD1 for D (5 bases). Germline lookup yields CDR1 SGHRS and CDR2 YFSETQ. There are 15 residues in the CDR3. The V and J ends lost 0 bases and 0 bases respectively, with 10 bases between them. This CDR3 is CASSLAAGSSYEQYF. The CDR3 DNA reads TGCGCCAGCAGCTTGGCCGCAGGGTCCTCCTACGAGCAGTACTTC.

This clone has only one observation. V is TRBV3-1 (or the pseudogene TRBV3-2) and J is TRBJ2-7, with TRBD1 matching over 8 bases. V shed 5 bases and J 2 bases; nucleotides not matched to a gene: 8. The germline gives CDR1 LGHDT, CDR2 YNNKEL (reference sequence). The CDR3 is 15 residues long. CDR3 DNA sequence: TGTGCCAGCAGCACGGGACAGGCGTCCCCCTACGAGCAGTACTTC. Its translation: CASSTGQASPYEQYF.

This clone was recorded once. The rearrangement joins TRBV7-9 to TRBJ1-2; D is ambiguous. The V gene's germline CDR1 is SEHNR and CDR2 FQNEAQ (reference sequence). The V gene lost 4 bases and the J gene lost 8 bases, with 11 bases spanning the gap. The CDR3 has 12 amino acids. This CDR3 is CASSSSFGGYTF. The CDR3 region has the DNA TGTGCCAGCAGCTCCTCATTTGGAGGCTACACCTTC.

V gene TRBV19 combines with J gene TRBJ2-1; 8 bases align to TRBD2. The CDR3 sequence is 17 residues long. Losses at the gene ends were 1 base for V and 2 bases for J; bases not matched to a gene: 7. The V gene's germline CDR1 is LNHDA and CDR2 SQIVND (reference sequence). CDR3 bases: TGTGCCAGTAGTATAGCCGGGGGACTAGGTCCCTACAATGAGCAGTTCTTC. Its protein product is CASSIAGGLGPYNEQFF.

V is TRBV11-1 and J is TRBJ1-5, with TRBD1 matching 7 bases. CDR1 and CDR2 from the germline V gene are SGHAT and FQDESV (reference sequence). Germline trimming cut 4 bases from V and 4 bases from J; bases unmatched to any gene: 1. This CDR3 is built from 13 residues. CDR3 protein: CASSSQGNQPQHF. The CDR3 bases are TGTGCCAGCAGCTCACAGGGGAATCAGCCCCAGCATTTT.

In this sample, this clone turned up once. V and J are TRBV6-2 or TRBV6-3 and TRBJ1-2; 9 positions agree with TRBD1. CDR3 size: 16 residues. Germline-derived CDR1 and CDR2 are MNHEY and SVGEGT. The ends lost 0 bases at V and 7 bases at J; junction bases unmatched: 9. Here the CDR3 reads CASSYSRTGEAIGYTF. The DNA of the CDR3 is TGTGCCAGCAGTTACTCGAGGACAGGGGAAGCTATTGGCTACACCTTC.

The chain recombines TRBV3-1 (or the pseudogene TRBV3-2) with TRBJ2-5, with 11 bases matching TRBD2. Germline V gene data show CDR1 as LGHDT and CDR2 as YNNKEL (reference sequence). This CDR3 contains 15 residues. With 4 bases clipped from V and 1 base from J, the junction kept 2 bases outside the gene matches. The DNA for the CDR3 is TGTGCCAGCAGCCCCGGACTAGCGGGCCAAGAGACCCAGTACTTC. This encodes CASSPGLAGQETQYF.

J is TRBJ2-3 and V is TRBV5-1; D might be TRBD2 (6 bases). From germline, CDR1 is SGHRS and CDR2 YFSETQ. The ends were cut back, 1 base at V and 5 bases at J, with 14 bases in the middle. CDR3 length: 15 residues. The CDR3 loop is CASSLLGGALDTQYF. CDR3 sequence (DNA): TGCGCCAGCAGCTTGTTAGGCGGGGCATTAGATACGCAGTATTTT.

This clone was recorded once. This chain uses TRBV11-2 with TRBJ2-3; D is unresolved. Germline V gene data show CDR1 as SGHAT and CDR2 as FQNNGV. V was clipped by 5 bases and J by 4 bases, with 7 bases between them. This CDR3 contains 12 residues. CDR3 residues: CASSGESDTQYF. CDR3 in DNA: TGTGCCAGCAGCGGGGAATCAGATACGCAGTATTTT.

The chain recombines TRBV3-1 (or the pseudogene TRBV3-2) with TRBJ2-3; 10 nucleotides agree with TRBD2. The J segment lost 0 bases and the V segment lost 6 bases, leaving 12 bases of the junction unmatched. The CDR3 extends over 18 amino acids. The V gene's germline CDR1 is LGHDT and CDR2 YNNKEL (reference sequence). CDR3 DNA: TGTGCCAGCAGACCATACGCTAGCGGGGGCCATAGCACAGATACGCAGTATTTT. Translation: CASRPYASGGHSTDTQYF.